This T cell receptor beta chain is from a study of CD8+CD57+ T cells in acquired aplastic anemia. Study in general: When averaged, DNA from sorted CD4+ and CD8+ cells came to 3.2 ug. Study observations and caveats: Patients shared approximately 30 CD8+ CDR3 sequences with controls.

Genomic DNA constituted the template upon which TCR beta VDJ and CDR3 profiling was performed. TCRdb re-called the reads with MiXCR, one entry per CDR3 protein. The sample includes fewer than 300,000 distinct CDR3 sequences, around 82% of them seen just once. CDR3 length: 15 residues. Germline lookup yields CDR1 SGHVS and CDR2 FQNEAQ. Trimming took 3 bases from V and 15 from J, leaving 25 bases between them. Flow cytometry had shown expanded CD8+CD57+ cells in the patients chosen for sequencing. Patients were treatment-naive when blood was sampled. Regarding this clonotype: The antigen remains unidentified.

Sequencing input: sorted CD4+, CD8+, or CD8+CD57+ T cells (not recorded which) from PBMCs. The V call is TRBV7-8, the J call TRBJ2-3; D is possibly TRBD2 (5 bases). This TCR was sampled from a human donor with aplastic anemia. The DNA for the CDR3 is TGTGCCAGCAGCTTCGTAGCCGGGGAGCTGTTTATTGAATATTTT. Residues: CASSFVAGELFIEYF.